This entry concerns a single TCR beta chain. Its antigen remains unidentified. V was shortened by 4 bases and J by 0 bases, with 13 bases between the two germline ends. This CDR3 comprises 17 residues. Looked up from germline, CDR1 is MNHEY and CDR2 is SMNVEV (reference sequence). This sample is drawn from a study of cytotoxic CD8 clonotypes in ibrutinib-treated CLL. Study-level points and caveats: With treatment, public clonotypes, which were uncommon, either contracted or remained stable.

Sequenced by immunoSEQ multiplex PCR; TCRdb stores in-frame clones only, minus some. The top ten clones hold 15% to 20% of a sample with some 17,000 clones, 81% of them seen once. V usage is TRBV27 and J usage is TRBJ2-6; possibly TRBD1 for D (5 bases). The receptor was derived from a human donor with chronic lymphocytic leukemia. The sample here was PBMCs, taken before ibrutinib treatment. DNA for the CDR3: TGTGCCAGCAGTTCCCCGACAGTATCCTCTGGGGCCAACGTCCTGACTTTC. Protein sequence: CASSSPTVSSGANVLTF.